These 17 T cell receptor beta chains share one sample of origin, sequenced in a study of cytomegalovirus exposure and HLA in healthy donors (dated by TCRdb to the late 2010s). The library was prepared using the immunoSEQ multiplex PCR assay. TCRdb retrieved this table from immuneACCESS and kept in-frame rearrangements only. Not all clones are present; in checked studies, unresolved V genes account for under half, and no reason is known for the remainder. Across this sample there are under 200,000 clones, with over 85% seen only once. The ten largest clonotypes hold about a tenth of the sample. Material for sequencing was PBMCs. These receptors all stem from a woman between 18 and 30 years old in good health and CMV-seropositive.

This chain uses TRBV30 with TRBJ2-2, with TRBD1 as a possible D gene (5 bases). Trimming pared 2 bases from V and 0 bases from J, leaving 10 bases between. The CDR3 sequence is 15 residues long. Germline V gene sequence: CDR1 GTSNPN, CDR2 SVGIG (reference sequence). The CDR3 bases are TGTGCCTGGAGTTATGGGGCCGCGAACACCGGGGAGCTGTTTTTT. Translated, it gives CAWSYGAANTGELFF.

This chain joins TRBV10-3 and TRBJ1-2, with TRBD1 matching 9 bases. The CDR3 length is 13 residues. CDR1 ENHRY and CDR2 SYGVKD come from the germline V gene. With 7 bases clipped from V and 5 bases from J, the junction kept 5 bases outside the gene matches. The CDR3 region is CAITRDRDYGYTF. The CDR3 coding sequence is TGTGCCATCACCCGGGACAGGGATTATGGCTACACCTTC.

The rearrangement joins TRBV5-8 to TRBJ2-7, with D perhaps matching TRBD1 (5 bases). The germline gives CDR1 SGHTS, CDR2 YDEGEE. Trimming removed 4 bases from V and 0 bases from J, with 11 bases in between. The CDR3 sequence is 14 residues long. The CDR3 loop is CASSRRGSSYEQYF. Here the CDR3 DNA reads TGTGCCAGCAGCCGAAGGGGAAGCTCCTACGAGCAGTACTTC.

The V gene is TRBV9, the J gene TRBJ2-1, with D possibly TRBD1 on 6 matching bases. CDR1 SGDLS and CDR2 YYNGEE come from the germline V gene. This CDR3 has 13 amino acids. Deletions cut 4 bases from V and 4 bases from J, with 9 bases between. The CDR3 region is CASSSQGYNEQFF. The CDR3 coding sequence is TGTGCCAGCAGCTCACAGGGTTACAATGAGCAGTTCTTC. Drawing the rest from reference TRBV9 and TRBJ2-1, the complete variable domain is DSGVTQTPKHLITATGQRVTLRCSPRSGDLSVYWYQQSLDQGLQFLIQYYNGEERAKGNILERFSAQQFPDLHSELNLSSLELGDSALYFCASSSQGYNEQFFGPGTRLTVL.

The V and J genes are TRBV2 and TRBJ2-7; 10 positions match TRBD1. This CDR3 has 15 residues. V dropped 4 bases and J dropped 5; count of bases not matched to a gene: 8. Germline V gene lookup returns CDR1 SNHLY and CDR2 FYNNEI. The CDR3 DNA is TGTGCCAGCAGTGCCCGGTGGACAGGGGGAAACGAGCAGTACTTC. This gives the protein CASSARWTGGNEQYF.

The rearrangement links TRBV13 to TRBJ2-7; TRBD2 agrees at 13 bases. J lost 1 base, V lost 2 bases, and 26 bases had no gene match. This CDR3 spans 24 amino acids. Germline V gene sequence: CDR1 PRHDT, CDR2 FYEKMQ (reference sequence). CDR3 in amino acids: CASSLSSGWTSGSITNPTSYEQYF. CDR3 coding DNA: TGTGCCAGCAGCTTATCTTCCGGTTGGACTAGCGGGAGTATAACGAATCCAACTTCCTACGAGCAGTACTTC. The variable domain in full, completed from reference TRBV13 and TRBJ2-7, reads AAGVIQSPRHLIKEKRETATLKCYPIPRHDTVYWYQQGPGQDPQFLISFYEKMQSDKGSIPDRFSAQQFSDYHSELNMSSLELGDSALYFCASSLSSGWTSGSITNPTSYEQYFGPGTRLTVT.

V gene TRBV4-2 combines with J gene TRBJ2-7; unclear D gene. The CDR3 sequence is 12 residues long. CDR1 is LGHNA and CDR2 is YNFKEQ in the germline V gene. Trimming took off 5 bases at V and 3 bases at J, with 8 bases between the two ends. CDR3 bases: TGTGCCAGCAGCAACGCAGGCTACGAGCAGTACTTC. Translated: CASSNAGYEQYF.

The chain combines TRBV10-3 with TRBJ1-5; D uncertain. The germline gives CDR1 ENHRY, CDR2 SYGVKD. This CDR3 has 13 residues. V was trimmed by 11 bases and J by 6 bases, leaving 17 bases between them. CDR3 loop: CACSAGKSQPQHF. The CDR3 DNA reads TGTGCCTGCAGTGCGGGGAAGAGTCAGCCCCAGCATTTT.

In nucleotides, the CDR3 is TGTGCCTGGAGCGCTGAATTGGCTAGCGGGAGATACGAGCAGTACTTC. This sequence encodes CAWSAELASGRYEQYF. The chain links TRBV30 to TRBJ2-5, with 10 bases aligning to TRBD2. The J call may be incorrect, as the DNA end agrees better with TRBJ2-7. Germline-derived CDR1 and CDR2 are GTSNPN and SVGIG (reference sequence). The CDR3 has 16 residues.

The chain uses TRBV9 and TRBJ2-1, with TRBD2 matching 9 bases. The CDR3 has 15 residues. V trimming: 6 bases; J trimming: 3 bases; junction bases outside the gene matches: 7. Germline loops: CDR1 SGDLS, CDR2 YYNGEE. CDR3 in amino acids: CASTPGSGSYNEQFF. The DNA for the CDR3 is TGTGCCAGCACCCCAGGTAGCGGGAGCTACAATGAGCAGTTCTTC.

The chain links TRBV28 to TRBJ1-3; possible D gene TRBD1, 5 bases. Germline V lookup: CDR1 MDHEN, CDR2 SYDVKM. The germline V and J ends were trimmed by 3 bases and 0 bases, with 18 bases remaining between them. This CDR3 is 18 amino acids long. CDR3 coding DNA: TGTGCCAGCAGTTTGTTCCCCCTCGGGGGGAGCTCTGGAAACACCATATATTTT. Its translation is CASSLFPLGGSSGNTIYF.

V usage is TRBV4-3 and J usage is TRBJ2-7; a weak D match, TRBD2 (5 bases). The CDR3 runs 16 residues. Germline CDR1 reads LGHNA; CDR2 reads YSLEER. The V end lost 4 bases, the J end lost 1 base, and 17 bases lay between the germline ends. CDR3 sequence reads: CASSRTYGMLSYEQYF. The CDR3 DNA reads TGCGCCAGCAGCCGTACATACGGGATGTTATCCTACGAGCAGTACTTC.

The chain employs TRBV7-8 and TRBJ2-7, with 9 nucleotides matching TRBD2. Germline V gene data show CDR1 as SGHVS and CDR2 as FQNEAQ. The CDR3 loop spans 14 amino acids. V lost 4 bases to trimming and J lost 5 bases; unmatched junction nucleotides: 6. Here the CDR3 reads CASSSPGTSNEQYF. CDR3 DNA sequence: TGTGCCAGCAGCTCCCCCGGGACTAGCAACGAGCAGTACTTC.

The J gene is TRBJ2-3, the V gene TRBV7-2, with 9 bases identical to TRBD2. Germline V gives CDR1 SGHTA, CDR2 FQGNSA. V shed 3 bases, J shed 5 bases, and the junction held 6 bases outside the gene matches. This CDR3 is 15 amino acids long. DNA for the CDR3: TGTGCCAGCAGCTTCTTAGCGGGAGAGGGAGATACGCAGTATTTT. Translated, it gives CASSFLAGEGDTQYF.

This chain joins TRBV21-1 and TRBJ2-1; the listed D gene, TRBD2, was not tested against the DNA. TRBV21-1 corresponds to a pseudogene. This CDR3 region has 19 residues. The CDR3 here is CASSKILAGGPRYYNEQFF. The CDR3 DNA reads as TGTGCCAGCAGCAAAATACTAGCGGGAGGGCCTAGGTACTACAATGAGCAGTTCTTC.

The chain joins TRBV6-5 to TRBJ1-1; D remains unclear. The CDR3 runs to 13 residues. The ends were cut back, 7 bases at V and 6 bases at J, with 15 bases in the middle. The germline gives CDR1 MNHEY, CDR2 SVGAGI. The CDR3: CASTMRSGSEAFF. The CDR3 coding sequence is TGTGCCAGCACCATGCGGAGCGGGTCTGAAGCTTTCTTT.

This chain uses TRBV2 with TRBJ1-5; D unclear. Looked up from germline, CDR1 is SNHLY and CDR2 is FYNNEI. The CDR3 totals 15 residues. V was trimmed by 0 bases and J by 7 bases, leaving 13 bases between them. The DNA for the CDR3 is TGTGCCAGCAGTGAAGCGGGCGGGCGCGGGCAGCCCCAGCATTTT. Protein sequence: CASSEAGGRGQPQHF. Full variable domain (missing parts from reference TRBV2 and TRBJ1-5): EPEVTQTPSHQVTQMGQEVILRCVPISNHLYFYWYRQILGQKVEFLVSFYNNEISEKSEIFDDQFSVERPDGSNFTLKIRSTKLEDSAMYFCASSEAGGRGQPQHFGDGTRLSIL.